The 29 T cell receptor beta chains presented below share a single source sample, sequenced in a study of T cell responses to AZD1222 COVID-19 vaccine. The protocol was immunoSEQ multiplex PCR, while the TCRdb copy is restricted to in-frame clones and leaves out a portion. This sample yields 95,000 to 100,000 clones, of which 65% to 85% are seen a single time; approximately 15% belongs to the top ten. Sequencing used peripheral blood, obtained 28 days after the second AZD1222 dose. The origin of the receptors is an adult who received the AZD1222 COVID-19 vaccine.

This clone was observed a few times. The rearrangement joins TRBV5-8 to TRBJ2-7; weak D call: TRBD1 (6 bases). CDR3 length: 19 amino acids. Trimming removed 0 bases at V and 5 bases at J, with 27 bases between. From germline, CDR1 is SGHTS and CDR2 YDEGEE. CDR3 in amino acids: CASSLDKSPRGQARHEQYF. The CDR3 nucleotides read TGTGCCAGCAGCTTGGATAAATCCCCCAGGGGTCAAGCGCGTCACGAGCAGTACTTC.

The table lists this clone with a few counts. The chain recombines TRBV7-9 with TRBJ2-4; tentatively, D is TRBD2 (5 bases). The CDR3 is 15 residues long. Trimming took 3 bases from V and 0 from J, leaving 9 bases between them. In germline, CDR1 is SEHNR, CDR2 FQNEAQ (reference sequence). In DNA, the CDR3 is TGTGCCAGCAGCTTCGGGGATTTAGCCAAAAACATTCAGTACTTC. Translation: CASSFGDLAKNIQYF.

The chain recombines TRBV5-1 with TRBJ2-7, with a tentative D call TRBD2 (5 bases). CDR1 is SGHRS, CDR2 YFSETQ, per germline. The CDR3 is made up of 15 amino acids. V was trimmed by 0 bases and J by 7 bases, leaving 17 bases between them. DNA for the CDR3: TGCGCCAGCAGCTTGGCCCGCTCGGGGATGGGTGAGCAGTACTTC. As protein: CASSLARSGMGEQYF.

The J gene is TRBJ2-1, the V gene TRBV7-3; D perhaps matches TRBD2 (6 bases). Germline CDR1 SGHTA, CDR2 FQGTGA. With 5 bases removed from V and 0 bases from J, the gap between germline ends came to 11 bases. The CDR3 has 15 residues. The CDR3 is CASSAGLSSYNEQFF. CDR3 DNA sequence: TGTGCCAGCAGCGCGGGACTCAGCTCCTACAATGAGCAGTTCTTC.

The rearrangement links TRBV7-2 to TRBJ1-2; the D is unclear. In germline, CDR1 is SGHTA, CDR2 FQGNSA. CDR3 length: 15 residues. Deletions cut 0 bases from V and 10 bases from J, with 18 bases between. The DNA of the CDR3 is TGTGCCAGCAGCTTAGCTCCAAGAGGGATGGGAACCTACACCTTC. It encodes CASSLAPRGMGTYTF.

CDR3 bases: TGTGCCAGCTACGGAGGGAGGATGACTGAAGCTTTCTTT. Its protein product is CASYGGRMTEAFF. The V gene is TRBV6-5, the J gene TRBJ1-1; D is unclear. This CDR3 region has 13 residues. CDR1 and CDR2 (germline): MNHEY, SVGAGI. Trimming removed 8 bases from V and 5 bases from J, with 15 bases in between.

The chain couples TRBV24-1 to TRBJ2-7, with D unresolved. The length of the CDR3 is 13 residues. The germline V gene has CDR1 KGHDR and CDR2 SFDVKD. V dropped 1 base and J dropped 3 bases, with 6 bases sitting between them. CDR3 loop: CATSDFPNYEQYF. The DNA of the CDR3 is TGTGCCACCAGTGATTTTCCGAACTACGAGCAGTACTTC.

This clone has just a few counts. The chain links TRBV19 to TRBJ1-5, with 7 bases that match TRBD1. Germline values: CDR1 LNHDA, CDR2 SQIVND (reference sequence). V lost 4 bases, J lost 5 bases, and 2 bases stayed unmatched. CDR3 length equals 13 residues. The CDR3 sequence is CASSRTGHQPQHF. The CDR3 nucleotides are TGTGCCAGTAGTAGGACAGGACATCAGCCCCAGCATTTT.

The rearrangement links TRBV5-6 to TRBJ2-7, with TRBD2 identical over 12 bases. Looked up from germline, CDR1 is SGHDT and CDR2 is YYEEEE. This CDR3 is built from 14 residues. V lost 7 bases to trimming and J lost 3 bases; unmatched junction nucleotides: 5. The CDR3 DNA is TGTGCCAGCGGAAGGACTAGCGGGATCTACGAGCAGTACTTC. The encoded protein is CASGRTSGIYEQYF.

V is TRBV5-4 and J is TRBJ1-1; no definite D call. This CDR3 region has 13 residues. CDR1 SGHNT and CDR2 YYREEE come from the germline V gene (reference sequence). V was trimmed by 4 bases and J by 7 bases, leaving 14 bases between them. The CDR3 DNA reads as TGTGCCAGCAGCCCCCAGGCCGAGAATGAAGCTTTCTTT. Its protein is CASSPQAENEAFF. Full variable domain (rest looked up from reference TRBV5-4 and TRBJ1-1): ETGVTQSPTHLIKTRGQQVTLRCSSQSGHNTVSWYQQALGQGPQFIFQYYREEENGRGNFPPRFSGLQFPNYSSELNVNALELDDSALYLCASSPQAENEAFFGQGTRLTVV.

V and J are TRBV19 and TRBJ2-5; TRBD1 matches at 9 bases. The CDR3 has 14 residues. CDR1 is LNHDA and CDR2 is SQIVND in the germline V gene (reference sequence). V shed 5 bases, J shed 1 base, and the junction held 2 bases outside the gene matches. The CDR3 sequence is CASSPGQGQETQYF. DNA for the CDR3: TGTGCCAGTAGTCCGGGACAGGGCCAAGAGACCCAGTACTTC.

J is TRBJ1-4 and V is TRBV28; D is unclear. The germline V gene encodes CDR1 MDHEN and CDR2 SYDVKM. CDR3 size: 14 residues. V dropped 9 bases and J dropped 0 bases, with 11 bases sitting between them. The DNA for the CDR3 is TGTGCCAGTCGTTCACACGCAACTAATGAAAAACTGTTTTTT. This encodes CASRSHATNEKLFF.

The chain employs TRBV30 and TRBJ1-5; the D is unclear. V lost 2 bases and J lost 7, with 15 bases in between. Germline assignment: CDR1 GTSNPN and CDR2 SVGIG (reference sequence). The CDR3 spans 14 residues. This CDR3 reads CAWSRWRQAQPQHF. DNA of the CDR3: TGTGCCTGGAGTAGGTGGAGGCAGGCGCAGCCCCAGCATTTT. Together with reference TRBV30 and TRBJ1-5, the CDR3 gives the full variable domain: SQTIHQWPATLVQPVGSPLSLECTVEGTSNPNLYWYRQAAGRGLQLLFYSVGIGQISSEVPQNLSASRPQDRQFILSSKKLLLSDSGFYLCAWSRWRQAQPQHFGDGTRLSIL.

The CDR3 DNA sequence: TGTGCCAGCAGTTACGGGGGTGTAGGGCAGCCCCAGCATTTT. This gives the protein CASSYGGVGQPQHF. This chain links TRBV6-5 with TRBJ1-5, with a tentative D call TRBD1 (5 bases). Germline CDR1 reads MNHEY; CDR2 reads SVGAGI. The CDR3 has 14 amino acids. V lost 2 bases and J 7 bases, leaving 12 bases between the germline ends.

This clone was counted once. The V gene is TRBV30, the J gene TRBJ2-6, with D possibly being TRBD2 (6 bases). This CDR3 region has 17 residues. Germline CDR1 GTSNPN, CDR2 SVGIG (reference sequence). V was trimmed by 4 bases and J by 3 bases, leaving 19 bases between them. The CDR3 DNA reads as TGTGCCTGGAAGGGACTCCTCCCAAACCATGGGGCCAACGTCCTGACTTTC. Translating gives CAWKGLLPNHGANVLTF.

The gene calls are TRBV7-8 and TRBJ2-3; D perhaps matches TRBD2 (5 bases). The CDR3 is made up of 15 amino acids. Germline CDR1 is SGHVS and CDR2 is FQNEAQ. Trimming left V 1 base short and J 4 bases short, with 12 bases between. The CDR3: CASSLGRLSSDTQYF. CDR3 coding DNA: TGTGCCAGCAGCTTAGGAAGACTATCCTCAGATACGCAGTATTTT.

V is TRBV27 and J is TRBJ1-2; D unclear. V lost 9 bases to trimming and J lost 0 bases, with 17 bases between them. Germline V gene lookup returns CDR1 MNHEY and CDR2 SMNVEV (reference sequence). CDR3 length: 15 amino acids. The CDR3 spells CASLQITGANYGYTF. CDR3 in DNA: TGTGCCAGTCTACAGATTACCGGGGCTAACTATGGCTACACCTTC.

J is TRBJ1-2 and V is TRBV12-3 or TRBV12-4; no reliable D call. CDR3 size: 13 residues. Trimming removed 2 bases from V and 1 base from J, with 5 bases in between. The chain's CDR3 is CASSLQINYGYTF. CDR3 DNA sequence: TGTGCCAGCAGTTTACAGATTAACTATGGCTACACCTTC.

This chain uses TRBV7-3 with TRBJ2-2; 11 bases fit TRBD2. J was trimmed by 3 bases and V by 3 bases; bases with no gene match: 3. The CDR3 length is 16 residues. Germline CDR1 is SGHTA and CDR2 is FQGTGA. CDR3 region: CASSFGTSGHTGELFF. DNA for the CDR3: TGTGCCAGCAGCTTCGGGACTAGCGGCCACACCGGGGAGCTGTTTTTT.

The chain carries TRBV11-2 and TRBJ2-3, with TRBD2 matching over 7 bases. The V gene end was trimmed by 5 bases and the J gene end by 4 bases; junction bases not matched to a gene: 9. Germline lookup yields CDR1 SGHAT and CDR2 FQNNGV. The CDR3 sequence is 15 residues long. This chain's CDR3 is CASSLVGGRADTQYF. For the CDR3, the DNA is TGTGCCAGCAGCCTCGTCGGTGGGAGGGCAGATACGCAGTATTTT.

This clone is a singleton in its sample. V usage is TRBV7-6 and J usage is TRBJ1-1; D may be TRBD1 (5 bases). Trimming cost V 7 bases and J 5 bases, with 17 bases left between them. This CDR3 has 14 residues. The germline V gene has CDR1 SGHVS and CDR2 FNYEAQ. The CDR3 loop reads CASIQGSRGTEAFF. The DNA for the CDR3 is TGTGCCAGCATCCAGGGAAGTAGAGGAACTGAAGCTTTCTTT. Variable domain in full (rest from reference TRBV7-6 and TRBJ1-1): GAGVSQSPRYKVTKRGQDVALRCDPISGHVSLYWYRQALGQGPEFLTYFNYEAQQDKSGLPNDRFSAERPEGSISTLTIQRTEQRDSAMYRCASIQGSRGTEAFFGQGTRLTVV.

The V and J genes are TRBV5-1 and TRBJ2-2; 9 nucleotides agree with TRBD1. The CDR3 runs 15 residues. The germline gives CDR1 SGHRS, CDR2 YFSETQ. V was pared by 7 bases and J by 7 bases, with 11 bases of the junction left unmatched. Here the CDR3 DNA reads TGCGCCAGCTCCCCCGGGACAGGGACATTCGGGGAGCTGTTTTTT. Residues: CASSPGTGTFGELFF.

A single count supports this clone. The chain joins TRBV3-1 (or the pseudogene TRBV3-2) to TRBJ1-5; weak D call: TRBD1 (5 bases). CDR1 and CDR2 from the germline V gene are LGHDT and YNNKEL (reference sequence). The CDR3 runs 16 residues. Trimming pared 2 bases from V and 5 bases from J, leaving 16 bases between. The DNA for the CDR3 is TGTGCCAGCAGCCAATACCAGGGAGGGAGGGATCAGCCCCAGCATTTT. Its protein product is CASSQYQGGRDQPQHF.

J is TRBJ2-7 and V is TRBV23-1; TRBD1 agrees at 7 bases. TRBV23-1 is recorded as an ORF, its role being uncertain. J gave up 3 bases and V 6 bases, and 14 bases lay outside the gene matches. The CDR3 runs 16 residues. The CDR3 DNA follows: TGCGCCAGCAGCCGTAACCCCAGACAGGGCCTCTACGAGCAGTACTTC. It encodes CASSRNPRQGLYEQYF.

This CDR3 is CASSLGTGVSDTQYF. CDR3 DNA: TGTGCCAGCAGCTTGGGGACAGGAGTGTCAGATACGCAGTATTTT. The rearrangement uses TRBV5-4 and TRBJ2-3; 7 nucleotides match TRBD1. J lost 4 bases, V lost 0 bases, and 5 bases had no gene match. Germline CDR1 reads SGHNT; CDR2 reads YYREEE (reference sequence). This CDR3 is 15 amino acids long.

V and J are TRBV3-1 (or the pseudogene TRBV3-2) and TRBJ2-2, with 9 bases lining up with TRBD1. CDR1 LGHDT and CDR2 YNNKEL come from the germline V gene (reference sequence). This CDR3 contains 16 residues. Trimming removed 3 bases from V and 0 bases from J; junction bases left unmatched: 2. CDR3 sequence reads: CASSQGTGTNTGELFF. The CDR3 DNA reads as TGTGCCAGCAGCCAGGGGACAGGGACGAACACCGGGGAGCTGTTTTTT.

V is TRBV18 and J is TRBJ1-2; 8 positions match TRBD1. The CDR3 length is 15 residues. J was trimmed by 4 bases and V by 5 bases; bases with no gene match: 9. Germline V gene lookup returns CDR1 KGHSH and CDR2 LQKENI. The CDR3 sequence: CASSMGQAPAYGYTF. The CDR3 DNA sequence: TGTGCCAGCTCAATGGGACAGGCGCCCGCCTATGGCTACACCTTC. Using reference TRBV18 and TRBJ1-2 for the parts outside the CDR3, the full variable domain is NAGVMQNPRHLVRRRGQEARLRCSPMKGHSHVYWYRQLPEEGLKFMVYLQKENIIDESGMPKERFSAEFPKEGPSILRIQQVVRGDSAAYFCASSMGQAPAYGYTFGSGTRLTVV.

The chain has TRBV10-2 and TRBJ1-1, with D possibly TRBD1 on 5 matching bases. Germline V gene data show CDR1 as WSHSY and CDR2 as SAAADI. V gave up 10 bases and J gave up 1 base, with 25 bases separating them. This CDR3 has 17 residues. CDR3 residues: CAIRSGGNLGTNTEAFF. In nucleotides, the CDR3 is TGCGCCATCCGATCCGGGGGGAATCTAGGGACGAACACTGAAGCTTTCTTT.

The rearrangement joins TRBV3-1 (or the pseudogene TRBV3-2) to TRBJ1-2; 8 bases line up with TRBD1. CDR1 is LGHDT, CDR2 YNNKEL, per germline (reference sequence). CDR3 length: 15 amino acids. Trimming cost V 4 bases and J 4 bases; bases outside gene matches: 8. The CDR3 sequence: CASSPGQGVAYGYTF. CDR3 DNA: TGTGCCAGCAGCCCAGGACAGGGAGTTGCCTATGGCTACACCTTC.